The 24 T cell receptor beta chains presented below share a single source sample, sequenced in a study of cytomegalovirus exposure and HLA in healthy donors. It was with 60 Vbeta and 13 Jbeta primers that the PCR ran. Libraries were prepared by immunoSEQ multiplex PCR; TCRdb keeps only in-frame clonotypes and omits some of them. The sample lists fewer than 250,000 clones, roughly 80% occurring once. The sequencing sample was made of PBMCs. All receptors derive from a man aged 25-45 years in good health and CMV-seronegative.

J is TRBJ2-1 and V is TRBV19; TRBD2 matches at 8 bases. This CDR3 comprises 15 residues. Germline V lookup: CDR1 LNHDA, CDR2 SQIVND (reference sequence). V gave up 5 bases and J gave up 3 bases; unmatched junction bases: 6. CDR3 DNA: TGTGCCAGTAGTCGTCCGGGGGGGGTCTACAATGAGCAGTTCTTC. Its translation is CASSRPGGVYNEQFF.

The gene calls are TRBV28 and TRBJ1-4, with D maybe TRBD1 (6 bases). Germline CDR1 is MDHEN and CDR2 is SYDVKM. Trimming removed 6 bases at V and 10 bases at J, with 18 bases between. The CDR3 has 14 amino acids. The CDR3 nucleotides read TGTGCCAGCAGAGGGGACATGAGGAAAGGAAAACTGTTTTTT. Translating it yields CASRGDMRKGKLFF.

The chain joins TRBV7-8 to TRBJ2-2; 8 positions agree with TRBD2. With V trimmed by 3 bases and J by 7 bases, 16 bases remained unmatched. CDR3 length equals 18 residues. Germline V gene lookup returns CDR1 SGHVS and CDR2 FQNEAQ. In nucleotides, the CDR3 is TGTGCCAGCAGCTTGGGGCTAGCGGGCCCGGCGATGGGCGGGGAGCTGTTTTTT. Amino acids: CASSLGLAGPAMGGELFF.

This clone occurred once. The CDR3 nucleotides read TGTGCCAGCAGTACTGAGGGTTGGGGGAACACTGAAGCTTTCTTT. Residues: CASSTEGWGNTEAFF. This chain links TRBV28 with TRBJ1-1; no definite D call. The germline V gene has CDR1 MDHEN and CDR2 SYDVKM. The CDR3 has 15 residues. V was clipped by 5 bases and J by 1 base, with 14 bases between them. The full variable domain, with the rest looked up from reference TRBV28 and TRBJ1-1, is DVKVTQSSRYLVKRTGEKVFLECVQDMDHENMFWYRQDPGLGLRLIYFSYDVKMKEKGDIPEGYSVSREKKERFSLILESASTNQTSMYLCASSTEGWGNTEAFFGQGTRLTVV.

The chain combines TRBV11-2 with TRBJ2-7; the match to TRBD1 covers 9 bases. V dropped 5 bases and J dropped 3; count of bases not matched to a gene: 2. Germline assignment: CDR1 SGHAT and CDR2 FQNNGV. CDR3 length equals 13 residues. CDR3 residues: CASSPDRGYEQYF. CDR3 sequence (DNA): TGTGCCAGCAGCCCGGACAGGGGCTACGAGCAGTACTTC. The whole variable domain, filled in from reference TRBV11-2 and TRBJ2-7, reads EAGVAQSPRYKIIEKRQSVAFWCNPISGHATLYWYQQILGQGPKLLIQFQNNGVVDDSQLPKDRFSAERLKGVDSTLKIQPAKLEDSAVYLCASSPDRGYEQYFGPGTRLTVT.

The chain has TRBV6-6 and TRBJ1-3; D possibly corresponds to TRBD1 (6 bases). CDR1 MNHNY and CDR2 SVGAGI come from the germline V gene (reference sequence). Trimming removed 6 bases at V and 0 bases at J, with 9 bases between. The CDR3 sequence is 14 residues long. DNA for the CDR3: TGTGCCAGCAGCACAGGGCCCTCTGGAAACACCATATATTTT. Translating gives CASSTGPSGNTIYF.

The chain couples TRBV19 to TRBJ1-3; D unclear. Trimming left V 2 bases short and J 2 bases short, with 7 bases between. Germline V lookup: CDR1 LNHDA, CDR2 SQIVND (reference sequence). The CDR3 is 14 amino acids. The CDR3: CASSIIAAGNTIYF. DNA for the CDR3: TGTGCCAGTAGTATAATTGCAGCTGGAAACACCATATATTTT.

The V gene is TRBV28, the J gene TRBJ1-1; D might be TRBD1 (6 bases). The CDR3 is made up of 16 amino acids. The germline V and J ends were trimmed by 1 base and 1 base, with 13 bases remaining between them. CDR1 and CDR2 (germline): MDHEN, SYDVKM. The CDR3 sequence: CASSLSYRDTNTEAFF. DNA of the CDR3: TGTGCCAGCAGTTTATCCTACCGGGACACGAACACTGAAGCTTTCTTT.

The genes are TRBV4-2 and TRBJ2-7; 12 nucleotides match TRBD2. The CDR3 covers 15 residues. Per germline, CDR1 LGHNA and CDR2 YNFKEQ. V shed 1 base, J shed 5 bases, and the junction held 3 bases outside the gene matches. This chain's CDR3 is CASSQGGLAGDEQYF. CDR3 nucleotides: TGTGCCAGCAGCCAAGGGGGACTAGCGGGTGACGAGCAGTACTTC.

This sequence joins TRBV5-6 and TRBJ2-7; a weak D match, TRBD1 (6 bases). The CDR3 totals 14 residues. V was shortened by 4 bases and J by 1 base, with 12 bases between the two germline ends. Germline CDR1 reads SGHDT; CDR2 reads YYEEEE. The CDR3, as DNA: TGTGCCAGCAGCCGGACAGTTAAATCCTACGAGCAGTACTTC. Its translation: CASSRTVKSYEQYF.

Remarks on this clone: The same CDR3 is also encoded by other DNA sequences in this sample. The CDR3 coding sequence is TGTGCCAGCAGCTCGTACACTGAAGCTTTCTTT. Protein: CASSSYTEAFF. V is TRBV6-5 and J is TRBJ1-1; D ambiguous. The CDR3 consists of 11 residues. Germline CDR1 reads MNHEY; CDR2 reads SVGAGI. Trimming took 6 bases from V and 3 from J, leaving 5 bases between them.

The V gene is TRBV6-1, the J gene TRBJ2-7, with TRBD2 identical over 7 bases. J lost 0 bases, V lost 8 bases, and 7 bases had no gene match. This CDR3 region has 14 residues. Germline-derived CDR1 and CDR2 are MNHNS and SASEGT. The CDR3 DNA reads as TGTGCCAGCCGCCGCCCGGGAGGCTCCTACGAGCAGTACTTC. It is translated as CASRRPGGSYEQYF.

The chain employs TRBV19 and TRBJ1-2; 7 bases align to TRBD1. This CDR3 is 14 amino acids long. V trimming: 5 bases; J trimming: 2 bases; junction bases outside the gene matches: 5. Germline V lookup: CDR1 LNHDA, CDR2 SQIVND (reference sequence). This CDR3 reads CASSQQGRNYGYTF. The CDR3 region has the DNA TGTGCCAGTAGTCAACAGGGGAGGAACTATGGCTACACCTTC.

The chain combines TRBV4-1 with TRBJ1-1; D might be TRBD1 (5 bases). CDR1 and CDR2 (germline): MGHRA, YSYEKL. Trimming stripped 0 bases from V and 6 bases from J, with 11 bases between. The CDR3 totals 14 residues. CDR3 coding DNA: TGCGCCAGCAGCCAAGATGCCAGGGATCCTGAAGCTTTCTTT. Translated: CASSQDARDPEAFF.

This clone was detected only once. The chain combines TRBV5-4 with TRBJ2-1; tentatively, D is TRBD2 (5 bases). The CDR3 loop spans 15 amino acids. Trimming shortened V by 4 bases and J by 1 base, and 12 bases separated the two germline ends. CDR1 SGHNT and CDR2 YYREEE come from the germline V gene (reference sequence). The DNA of the CDR3 is TGTGCCAGCAGCCCCCCCGGAGGTTCCTACAATGAGCAGTTCTTC. Its translation: CASSPPGGSYNEQFF.

The chain links TRBV7-9 to TRBJ1-1; D is uncertain. Germline V gene lookup returns CDR1 SEHNR and CDR2 FQNEAQ (reference sequence). This CDR3 contains 13 residues. V was trimmed by 3 bases and J by 10 bases, leaving 15 bases between them. CDR3 residues: CASSFERRAAAFF. The DNA of the CDR3 is TGTGCCAGCAGCTTTGAAAGGAGGGCTGCAGCTTTCTTT.

This sequence joins TRBV6-1 and TRBJ2-5, with no clear D. Trimming pared 4 bases from V and 11 bases from J, leaving 14 bases between. The V gene's germline CDR1 is MNHNS and CDR2 SASEGT. The CDR3 loop spans 12 amino acids. CDR3 protein: CASSGITLEQYF. As DNA, the CDR3 is TGTGCCAGCAGTGGGATAACATTGGAGCAGTACTTC.

This clone was seen a handful of times. The genes are TRBV19 and TRBJ1-5, with 10 bases that match TRBD1. Germline V gives CDR1 LNHDA, CDR2 SQIVND (reference sequence). The V gene end was trimmed by 7 bases and the J gene end by 4 bases; junction bases not matched to a gene: 4. The CDR3 runs to 14 residues. CDR3 region: CASTRQGANQPQHF. CDR3 DNA: TGTGCCAGTACCCGACAGGGGGCAAATCAGCCCCAGCATTTT.

The J gene is TRBJ2-3, the V gene TRBV7-9, with 8 bases matching TRBD2. Germline V lookup: CDR1 SEHNR, CDR2 FQNEAQ (reference sequence). The length of the CDR3 is 13 residues. J was trimmed by 5 bases and V by 3 bases; bases with no gene match: 1. The CDR3 sequence: CASSFGGEDTQYF. CDR3 coding DNA: TGTGCCAGCAGCTTCGGGGGGGAAGATACGCAGTATTTT.

This clone was seen a handful of times. The V call is TRBV15, the J call TRBJ2-7; D remains unclear. The V end lost 3 bases, the J end lost 2 bases, and 20 bases lay between the germline ends. Germline values: CDR1 LNHNV, CDR2 YYDKDF (reference sequence). The CDR3 has 17 amino acids. The CDR3 DNA is TGTGCCACCAGCAGTGGGCCTCTCTACTCACGACCCTACGAGCAGTACTTC. Its translation is CATSSGPLYSRPYEQYF. Variable domain in full (rest from reference TRBV15 and TRBJ2-7): DAMVIQNPRYQVTQFGKPVTLSCSQTLNHNVMYWYQQKSSQAPKLLFHYYDKDFNNEADTPDNFQSRRPNTSFCFLDIRSPGLGDTAMYLCATSSGPLYSRPYEQYFGPGTRLTVT.

The chain uses TRBV5-1 and TRBJ1-2; 9 bases match TRBD1. CDR1 SGHRS and CDR2 YFSETQ come from the germline V gene. Trimming took 3 bases from V and 6 from J; bases not matched to a gene: 3. There are 13 residues in the CDR3. CDR3 amino acids: CASSSRQGDGYTF. The CDR3 DNA sequence: TGCGCCAGCAGCTCAAGACAGGGGGATGGCTACACCTTC.

This clone came up a few times. The chain couples TRBV6-1 to TRBJ1-4; TRBD1 is a possible D gene (6 bases). The CDR3 covers 16 residues. The germline CDR1 and CDR2 sequences are MNHNS and SASEGT. The V end lost 2 bases, the J end lost 8 bases, and 18 bases lay between the germline ends. The CDR3 protein is CASSESRDKALEKLFF. Here the CDR3 DNA reads TGTGCCAGCAGTGAAAGCCGGGACAAGGCCTTAGAAAAACTGTTTTTT.

A single count supports this clone. The rearrangement joins TRBV7-8 to TRBJ2-5, with TRBD1 as a possible D gene (5 bases). This CDR3 contains 16 residues. V was cut by 2 bases and J by 6 bases, with 19 bases left in between. Germline assignment: CDR1 SGHVS and CDR2 FQNEAQ. Here the CDR3 reads CASSLFWDGAAKTQYF. CDR3 sequence (DNA): TGTGCCAGCAGCTTATTTTGGGATGGGGCCGCGAAGACCCAGTACTTC.

The chain recombines TRBV15 with TRBJ1-1; D ambiguous. CDR1 LNHNV and CDR2 YYDKDF come from the germline V gene (reference sequence). V dropped 1 base and J dropped 3 bases, with 9 bases sitting between them. This CDR3 comprises 14 residues. In DNA form, the CDR3 reads TGTGCCACCAGCAGAGTTCGGGAGGACACTGAAGCTTTCTTT. Translated, it gives CATSRVREDTEAFF.